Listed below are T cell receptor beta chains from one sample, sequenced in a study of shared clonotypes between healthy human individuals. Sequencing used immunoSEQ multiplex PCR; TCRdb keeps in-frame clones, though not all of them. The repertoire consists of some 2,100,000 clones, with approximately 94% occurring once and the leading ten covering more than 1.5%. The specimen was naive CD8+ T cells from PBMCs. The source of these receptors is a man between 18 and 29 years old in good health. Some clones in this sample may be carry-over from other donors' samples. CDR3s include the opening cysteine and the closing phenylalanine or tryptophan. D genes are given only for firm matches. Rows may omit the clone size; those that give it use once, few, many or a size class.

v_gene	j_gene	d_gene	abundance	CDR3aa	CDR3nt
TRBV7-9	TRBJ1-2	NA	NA	CASSLYPGDAHGYTF	TGTGCCAGCAGCTTATATCCAGGGGACGCCCATGGCTACACCTTC
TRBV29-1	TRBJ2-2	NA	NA	CSARGDAGELFF	TGCAGCGCGAGGGGTGATGCCGGGGAGCTGTTTTTT
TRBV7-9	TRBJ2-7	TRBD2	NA	CASSSPGASGSPYEQYF	TGTGCCAGCAGCTCACCGGGGGCTAGCGGGAGTCCCTACGAGCAGTACTTC
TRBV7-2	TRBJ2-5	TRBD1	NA	CASSRDRAEETQYF	TGTGCCAGCAGCCGAGACAGGGCTGAGGAGACCCAGTACTTC
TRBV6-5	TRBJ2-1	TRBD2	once	CASSYSGTSNEQFF	TGTGCCAGCAGTTACTCTGGGACTAGCAATGAGCAGTTCTTC
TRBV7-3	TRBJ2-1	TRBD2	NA	CASSRDVAGVYNEQFF	TGTGCCAGCAGCCGGGATGTAGCGGGAGTCTACAATGAGCAGTTCTTC
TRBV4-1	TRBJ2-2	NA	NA	CASSPRQATGELFF	TGCGCCAGCAGCCCCCGACAGGCCACCGGGGAGCTGTTTTTT
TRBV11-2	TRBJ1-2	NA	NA	CASSLSVGSSGYGYTF	TGTGCCAGCAGCTTATCGGTTGGGTCCTCTGGCTATGGCTACACCTTC
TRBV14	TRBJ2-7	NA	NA	CASSQESSRAGEQYF	TGTGCCAGCAGCCAAGAAAGTAGTAGGGCTGGAGAGCAGTACTTC
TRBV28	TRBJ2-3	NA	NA	CASSFLGTRSTDTQYF	TGTGCCAGCAGTTTTTTGGGGACGAGGAGCACAGATACGCAGTATTTT
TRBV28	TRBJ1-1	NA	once	CASSLRYNTEAFF	TGTGCCAGCAGCCTAAGGTACAACACTGAAGCTTTCTTT
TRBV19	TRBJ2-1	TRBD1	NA	CASGDLTRQGHYNEQFF	TGTGCCAGTGGGGACCTTACCCGACAGGGCCACTACAATGAGCAGTTCTTC
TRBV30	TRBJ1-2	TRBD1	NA	CAWRYTGDYGYTF	TGTGCCTGGAGGTATACAGGGGACTATGGCTACACCTTC
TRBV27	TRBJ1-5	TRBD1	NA	CASSSPGQGNEARIQPQHF	TGTGCCAGCAGTTCCCCGGGACAGGGGAATGAGGCGAGGATCCAGCCCCAGCATTTT
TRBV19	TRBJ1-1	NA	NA	CASSEGPGIEAFF	TGTGCCAGTAGCGAGGGACCGGGCATAGAAGCTTTCTTT
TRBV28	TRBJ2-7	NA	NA	CASTLTGESYEQYF	TGTGCCAGCACCCTGACGGGGGAATCCTACGAGCAGTACTTC
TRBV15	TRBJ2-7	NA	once	CATSRKAAQGSSYEQYF	TGTGCCACCAGCCGCAAAGCGGCGCAGGGGAGCTCCTACGAGCAGTACTTC
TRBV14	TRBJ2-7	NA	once	CASSQEAGPHYEQYF	TGTGCCAGCAGCCAAGAAGCCGGGCCTCACTACGAGCAGTACTTC
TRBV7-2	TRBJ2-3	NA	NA	CASSLGGARFKYF	TGTGCCAGCAGCTTAGGTGGGGCTCGGTTCAAGTATTTT
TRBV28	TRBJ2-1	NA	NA	CASSARTEILAYNEQFF	TGTGCCAGCAGTGCCCGGACTGAAATCTTGGCGTACAATGAGCAGTTCTTC
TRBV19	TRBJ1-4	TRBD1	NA	CASSSRTGGATNEKLFF	TGTGCCAGTAGTTCCCGGACAGGGGGCGCGACTAATGAAAAACTGTTTTTT
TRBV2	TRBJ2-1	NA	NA	CATLTEGRQFF	TGTGCCACCCTAACAGAGGGTAGGCAGTTCTTC
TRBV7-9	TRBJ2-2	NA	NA	CASSTGAGASVGELFF	TGTGCCAGCTCAACCGGAGCAGGCGCCTCGGTCGGGGAGCTGTTTTTT
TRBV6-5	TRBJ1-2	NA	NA	CASSQTPNPNYGYTF	TGTGCCAGCAGTCAGACCCCGAACCCGAACTATGGCTACACCTTC
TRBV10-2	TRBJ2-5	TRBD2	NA	CASSELGGLVRETQYF	TGCGCCAGCAGTGAGTTGGGGGGACTAGTTAGGGAGACCCAGTACTTC
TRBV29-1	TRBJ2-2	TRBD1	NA	CSARQGDTGELFF	TGCAGCGCCCGACAGGGGGACACCGGGGAGCTGTTTTTT
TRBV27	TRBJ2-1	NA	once	CASVATDNEQFF	TGTGCCAGCGTGGCGACTGACAATGAGCAGTTCTTC
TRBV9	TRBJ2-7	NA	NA	CASSGEHLGAYEQYF	TGTGCCAGCAGCGGAGAACACCTAGGGGCCTACGAGCAGTACTTC
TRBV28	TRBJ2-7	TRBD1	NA	CASSTHYRGNSYEQYF	TGTGCCAGCAGTACGCATTACAGGGGTAACTCCTACGAGCAGTACTTC
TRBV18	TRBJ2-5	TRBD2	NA	CASSPDSSGGETQYF	TGTGCCAGCTCACCGGATTCTAGCGGAGGGGAGACCCAGTACTTC
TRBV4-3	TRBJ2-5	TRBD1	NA	CASSQDRYRGQETQYF	TGCGCCAGCAGCCAAGATAGGTACAGGGGCCAAGAGACCCAGTACTTC
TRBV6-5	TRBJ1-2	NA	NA	CASSYAEGYYGYTF	TGTGCCAGCAGTTACGCCGAGGGGTACTATGGCTACACCTTC
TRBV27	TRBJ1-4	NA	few	CASSPTGRNFNEKLFF	TGTGCCAGCAGCCCCACGGGGCGGAACTTCAATGAAAAACTGTTTTTT
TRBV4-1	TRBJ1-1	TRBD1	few	CASSPQPGTGNTEAFF	TGCGCCAGCAGCCCCCAACCCGGGACAGGAAACACTGAAGCTTTCTTT
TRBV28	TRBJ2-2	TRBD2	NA	CASRGGLAGGRTGELFF	TGTGCCAGCAGGGGGGGACTAGCGGGAGGACGCACCGGGGAGCTGTTTTTT
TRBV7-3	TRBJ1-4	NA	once	CASSPDGNILFF	TGTGCCAGCAGCCCCGACGGCAACATACTGTTTTTT
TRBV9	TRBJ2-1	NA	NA	CASSVSNRDNEQFF	TGTGCCAGCAGCGTATCGAACCGGGACAATGAGCAGTTCTTC
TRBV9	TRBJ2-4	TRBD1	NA	CASSAGQGKNIQYF	TGTGCCAGCAGCGCGGGACAGGGTAAAAACATTCAGTACTTC
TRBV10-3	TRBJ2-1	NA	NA	CAISGEPRLEGQFF	TGTGCCATCAGTGGGGAACCCAGATTGGAAGGGCAGTTCTTC
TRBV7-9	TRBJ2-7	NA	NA	CASSSAGEQYF	TGTGCCAGCAGCTCGGCGGGGGAGCAGTACTTC
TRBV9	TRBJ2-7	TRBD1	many	CASSVGQGAYEQYF	TGTGCCAGCAGCGTAGGACAGGGGGCCTACGAGCAGTACTTC
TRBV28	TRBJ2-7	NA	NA	CASSSPLEKASYEQYF	TGTGCCAGCAGTTCCCCCCTCGAGAAAGCCTCCTACGAGCAGTACTTC
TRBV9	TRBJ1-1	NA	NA	CASSARPTADSYGDFF	TGTGCCAGCAGCGCCCGACCCACCGCAGACTCATACGGGGATTTCTTT
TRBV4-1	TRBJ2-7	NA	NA	CASSQGQGTYEQYF	TGCGCCAGCAGCCAAGGTCAGGGGACCTACGAGCAGTACTTC
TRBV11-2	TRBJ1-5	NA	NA	CASSLDLGNQPQHF	TGTGCCAGCAGCTTAGACCTTGGAAATCAGCCCCAGCATTTT
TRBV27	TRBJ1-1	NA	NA	CASSPRGFNTEAFF	TGTGCCAGCAGTCCGCGGGGGTTCAACACTGAAGCTTTCTTT
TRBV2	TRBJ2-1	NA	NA	CASGREGGYNEQFF	TGTGCCAGCGGGCGGGAAGGTGGTTACAATGAGCAGTTCTTC
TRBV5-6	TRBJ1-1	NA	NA	CASSLRLSTTEAFF	TGTGCCAGCAGCTTGCGTTTGTCAACTACTGAAGCTTTCTTT
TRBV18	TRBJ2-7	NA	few	CASSPQGGYEQYF	TGTGCCAGCTCACCACAAGGGGGATACGAGCAGTACTTC